The source of this TCR beta chain is a study of T cell responses to AZD1222 COVID-19 vaccine. The germline V gene encodes CDR1 ENHRY and CDR2 SYGVKD. The CDR3 runs 14 residues. Trimming took 4 bases from V and 1 from J; bases not matched to a gene: 3. The assay was immunoSEQ multiplex PCR, and TCRdb's table has in-frame clones only and misses some. The data hold roughly 150,000 clones, with 90% observed a single time. The input for sequencing was peripheral blood, taken on day 0 of AZD1222 vaccination. The chain employs TRBV10-3 and TRBJ1-1; 7 positions agree with TRBD1. The sequence was obtained from an adult in good health. The CDR3 sequence is CAISGGQSNTEAFF. In nucleotides, the CDR3 is TGTGCCATCAGTGGGGGACAGTCGAACACTGAAGCTTTCTTT.